This T cell receptor (beta chain) was retrieved from a study of blood T cell repertoires in COVID-19. Study context: From T cells, B-cell-depleted T cells, or PBMCs came the material, which was cDNA or gDNA.

Grouping used clinical history reported by participants in a survey and questionnaire. Germline CDR1 is SGHAT and CDR2 is FQNNGV. V dropped 5 bases and J dropped 9; count of bases not matched to a gene: 7. The CDR3 length is 14 residues. Using immunoSEQ multiplex PCR, the repertoire was profiled, and TCRdb retains in-frame clones only, with some absent. Counted here are hundreds of thousands of clones, roughly 89% occurring once; the ten biggest clones make up about 1.7%. Sequencing was performed on PBMCs or T cells enriched from blood (not recorded which). The sequence was collected from a woman between 18 and 30 years old with acute COVID-19. The rearrangement uses TRBV11-2 and TRBJ2-5, with 12 bases lining up with TRBD2. DNA for the CDR3: TGTGCCAGCAGCGAGACTAGCGGGAGAACCGCCCAGTACTTC. Protein sequence: CASSETSGRTAQYF.